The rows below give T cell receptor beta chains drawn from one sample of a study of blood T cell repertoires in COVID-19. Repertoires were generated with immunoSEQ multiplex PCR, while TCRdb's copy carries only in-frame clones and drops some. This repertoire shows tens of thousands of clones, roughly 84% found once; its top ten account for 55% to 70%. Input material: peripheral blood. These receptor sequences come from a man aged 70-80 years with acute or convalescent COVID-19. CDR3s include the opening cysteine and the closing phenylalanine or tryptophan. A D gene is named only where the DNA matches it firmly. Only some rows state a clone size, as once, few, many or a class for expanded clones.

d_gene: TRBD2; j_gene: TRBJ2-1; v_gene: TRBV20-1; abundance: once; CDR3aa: CSASRASGRDDEQFF; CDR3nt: TGCAGTGCTAGTAGGGCGAGCGGGAGGGACGATGAGCAGTTCTTC
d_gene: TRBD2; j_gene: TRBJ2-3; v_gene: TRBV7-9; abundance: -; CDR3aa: CASSSSGSDTDTQYF; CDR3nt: TGTGCCAGCAGCTCAAGCGGGAGCGACACAGATACGCAGTATTTT
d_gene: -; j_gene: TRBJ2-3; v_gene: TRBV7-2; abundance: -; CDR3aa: CASAYGTPTDTQYF; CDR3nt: TGTGCCAGCGCCTACGGTACCCCCACAGATACGCAGTATTTT
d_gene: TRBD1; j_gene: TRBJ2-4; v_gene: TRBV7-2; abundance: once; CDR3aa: CASSLNRDSEIQYF; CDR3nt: TGTGCCAGCAGCTTGAACCGGGACAGCGAGATCCAGTACTTC
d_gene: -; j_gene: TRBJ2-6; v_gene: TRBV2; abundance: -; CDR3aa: CASRPDSSGANVLTF; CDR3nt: TGTGCCAGCAGGCCCGACTCCTCTGGGGCCAACGTCCTGACTTTC
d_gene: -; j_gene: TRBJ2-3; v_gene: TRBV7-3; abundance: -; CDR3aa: CASSPDWVGTDTQYF; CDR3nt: TGTGCCAGCAGCCCCGACTGGGTGGGCACAGATACGCAGTATTTT
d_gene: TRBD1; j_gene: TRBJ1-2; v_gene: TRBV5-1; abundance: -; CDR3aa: CASSSDPGQTYGYTF; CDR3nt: TGCGCCAGCAGCTCGGACCCGGGACAGACTTATGGCTACACCTTC
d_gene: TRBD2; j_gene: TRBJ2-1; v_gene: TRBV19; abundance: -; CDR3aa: CASSLAGGRSYNEQFF; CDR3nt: TGTGCCAGTAGTTTAGCGGGAGGACGCTCCTACAATGAGCAGTTCTTC
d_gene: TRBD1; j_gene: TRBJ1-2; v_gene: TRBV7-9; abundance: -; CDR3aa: CASSLRQGVYGYTF; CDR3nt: TGTGCCAGCAGCCTGAGACAGGGGGTCTATGGCTACACCTTC
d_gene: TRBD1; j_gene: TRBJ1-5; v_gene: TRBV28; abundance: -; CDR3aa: CASLTGGGQPQHF; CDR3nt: TGTGCCAGCCTTACAGGGGGCGGTCAGCCCCAGCATTTT
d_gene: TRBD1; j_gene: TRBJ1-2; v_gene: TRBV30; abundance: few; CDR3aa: CAWRPGGADYGYTF; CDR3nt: TGTGCCTGGAGGCCAGGGGGCGCGGACTATGGCTACACCTTC
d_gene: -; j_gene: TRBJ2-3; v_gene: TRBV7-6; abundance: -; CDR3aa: CASSPTAAEDTQYF; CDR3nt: TGTGCCAGCAGCCCCACAGCGGCCGAAGATACGCAGTATTTT
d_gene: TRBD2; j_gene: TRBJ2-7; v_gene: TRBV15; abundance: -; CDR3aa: CATSGRRTSGSVYEQYF; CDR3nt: TGTGCCACCAGCGGACGAAGGACTAGCGGGAGTGTTTACGAGCAGTACTTC
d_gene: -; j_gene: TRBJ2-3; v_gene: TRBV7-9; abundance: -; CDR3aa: CASSLTASTDTQYF; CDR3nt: TGTGCCAGCAGCTTAACTGCTAGCACAGATACGCAGTATTTT
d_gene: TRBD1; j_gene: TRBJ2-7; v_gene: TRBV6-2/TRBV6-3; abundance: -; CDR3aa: CASSSGQPNYEQYF; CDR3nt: TGTGCCAGCAGTTCGGGACAGCCGAATTACGAGCAGTACTTC
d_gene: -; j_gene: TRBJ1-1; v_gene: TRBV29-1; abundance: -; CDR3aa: CSARKSGSSTEAFF; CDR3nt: TGCAGCGCACGTAAATCCGGGTCAAGCACTGAAGCTTTCTTT
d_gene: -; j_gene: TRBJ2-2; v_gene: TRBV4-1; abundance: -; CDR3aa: CASSPRATSRSAGELFF; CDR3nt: TGCGCCAGCAGCCCCCGGGCCACGAGCCGTAGCGCCGGGGAGCTGTTTTTT
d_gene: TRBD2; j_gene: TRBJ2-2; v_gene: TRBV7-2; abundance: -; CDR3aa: CASSQQAGGNTGELFF; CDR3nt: TGTGCCAGCAGCCAGCAAGCGGGAGGGAACACCGGGGAGCTGTTTTTT
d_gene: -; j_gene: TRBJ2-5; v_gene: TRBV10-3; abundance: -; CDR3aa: CATRGPGEETQYF; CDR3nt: TGTGCCACCAGAGGTCCGGGAGAGGAGACCCAGTACTTC
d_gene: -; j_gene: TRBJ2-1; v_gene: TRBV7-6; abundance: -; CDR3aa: CASSLVAGTRVSSYNEQFF; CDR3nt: TGTGCCAGCAGCTTAGTAGCCGGGACTCGGGTGAGCTCCTACAATGAGCAGTTCTTC
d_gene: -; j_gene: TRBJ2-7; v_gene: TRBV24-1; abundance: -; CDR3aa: CATSDSGSYEQYF; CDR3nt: TGTGCCACCAGTGATTCAGGCTCCTACGAGCAGTACTTC
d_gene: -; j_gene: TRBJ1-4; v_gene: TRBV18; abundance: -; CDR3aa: CASSVMRDTATNEKLFF; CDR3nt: TGTGCCAGCTCAGTTATGAGGGACACTGCAACTAATGAAAAACTGTTTTTT
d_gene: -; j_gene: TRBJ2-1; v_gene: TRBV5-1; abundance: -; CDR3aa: CASSQGLNNEQFF; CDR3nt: TGCGCCAGCAGCCAGGGACTCAACAATGAGCAGTTCTTC
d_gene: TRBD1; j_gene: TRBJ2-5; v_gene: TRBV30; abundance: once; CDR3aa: CAWSVQGGAETQYF; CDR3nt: TGTGCCTGGAGTGTACAAGGGGGCGCAGAGACCCAGTACTTC
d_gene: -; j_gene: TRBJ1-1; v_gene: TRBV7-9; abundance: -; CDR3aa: CASSPYSGGIKDTEAFF; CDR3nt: TGTGCCAGCAGCCCGTATTCAGGAGGTATTAAGGACACTGAAGCTTTCTTT
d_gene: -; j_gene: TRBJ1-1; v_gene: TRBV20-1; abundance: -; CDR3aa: CSASPQRRQDQSFF; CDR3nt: TGCAGTGCTAGTCCCCAACGAAGACAGGATCAATCTTTCTTT
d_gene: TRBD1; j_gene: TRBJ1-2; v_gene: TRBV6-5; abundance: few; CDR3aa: CASTPGQTTYGYTF; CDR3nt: TGTGCCAGCACCCCGGGACAGACAACTTATGGCTACACCTTC